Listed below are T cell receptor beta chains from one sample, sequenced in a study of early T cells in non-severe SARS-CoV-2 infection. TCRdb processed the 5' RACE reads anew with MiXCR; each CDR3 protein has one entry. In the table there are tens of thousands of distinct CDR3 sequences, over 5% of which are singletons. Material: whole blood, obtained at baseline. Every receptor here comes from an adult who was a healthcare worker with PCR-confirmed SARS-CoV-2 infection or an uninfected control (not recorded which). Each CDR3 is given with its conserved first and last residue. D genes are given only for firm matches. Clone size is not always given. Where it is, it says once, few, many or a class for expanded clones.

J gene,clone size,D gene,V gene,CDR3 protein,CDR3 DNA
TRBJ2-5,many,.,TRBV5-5,CASSFQETQYF,TGTGCCAGCAGCTTTCAAGAGACCCAGTACTTC
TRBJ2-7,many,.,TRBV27,CASSGRQSSYEQYF,TGTGCCAGCAGTGGACGCCAGAGCTCCTACGAGCAGTACTTC
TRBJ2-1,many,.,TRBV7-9,CASGWGNEQFF,TGTGCCAGCGGATGGGGCAATGAGCAGTTCTTC
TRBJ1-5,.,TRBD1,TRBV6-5,CASSYSRMEQGDQPQHF,TGTGCCAGCAGTTACTCGAGGATGGAACAGGGGGATCAGCCCCAGCATTTT
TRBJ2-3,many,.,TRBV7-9,CATGEGRVKDTQYF,TGTGCCACTGGTGAAGGGCGCGTCAAGGATACGCAGTATTTT
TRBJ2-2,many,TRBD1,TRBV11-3,CASSLARGLTGELFF,TGTGCCAGCAGCTTAGCCAGGGGGCTGACCGGGGAGCTGTTTTTT
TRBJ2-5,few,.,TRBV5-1,CASSLARGETQYF,TGCGCCAGCAGCTTGGCCCGGGGAGAGACCCAGTACTTC
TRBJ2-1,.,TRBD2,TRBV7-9,CASSPGLAGGLLHEQFF,TGTGCCAGCAGCCCGGGACTAGCGGGAGGACTCCTCCATGAGCAGTTCTTC
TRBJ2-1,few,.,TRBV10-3,CAIREDPPSSYNEQFF,TGTGCCATCAGAGAAGACCCCCCGAGCTCCTACAATGAGCAGTTCTTC
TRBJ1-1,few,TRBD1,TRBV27,CASRGGQPFGAFF,TGTGCCAGCAGGGGGGGACAGCCCTTTGGGGCTTTCTTT
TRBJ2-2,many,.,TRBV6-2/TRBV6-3,CASSYQGWELFF,TGTGCCAGCAGTTACCAGGGGTGGGAGCTGTTTTTT
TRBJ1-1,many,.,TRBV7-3,CASSFGEGSGTEAFF,TGTGCCAGCAGCTTCGGGGAGGGGTCGGGCACTGAAGCTTTCTTT
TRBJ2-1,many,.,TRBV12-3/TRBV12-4,CASSPAELPYNEQFF,TGTGCCAGCAGTCCCGCGGAACTACCCTACAATGAGCAGTTCTTC
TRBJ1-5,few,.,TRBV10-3,CAISEEGRNNQPQHF,TGTGCCATCAGTGAGGAAGGGCGGAACAATCAGCCCCAGCATTTT
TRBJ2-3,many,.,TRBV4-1,CASSLQGLAKGTDTQYF,TGCGCCAGCAGCCTCCAAGGGCTAGCGAAGGGAACAGATACGCAGTATTTT
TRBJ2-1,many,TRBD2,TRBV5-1,CASSSSGSSADEQFF,TGCGCCAGCAGCTCTAGCGGGAGCTCAGCCGATGAGCAGTTCTTC
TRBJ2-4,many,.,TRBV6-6,CASSSGGRAKNIQYF,TGTGCCAGCAGTAGTGGGGGCAGGGCCAAAAACATTCAGTACTTC
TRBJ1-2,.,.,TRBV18,CASSSGAIHYTF,TGTGCCAGCTCCTCCGGTGCTATACACTACACCTTC
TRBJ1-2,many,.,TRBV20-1,CSARDVGGVGGYTF,TGCAGTGCTAGAGATGTCGGTGGTGTCGGAGGCTACACCTTC
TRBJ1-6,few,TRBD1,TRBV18,CASSPPDRSLSPLHF,TGTGCCAGCTCACCACCGGACAGGTCCCTCTCACCCCTCCACTTT
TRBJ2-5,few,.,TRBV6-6,CASSRGYLQTQYF,TGTGCCAGCAGCCGCGGATACCTCCAGACCCAGTACTTC
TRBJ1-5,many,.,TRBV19,CASDRTFSSNQPQHF,TGTGCCAGCGACAGGACTTTCAGTAGCAATCAGCCCCAGCATTTT
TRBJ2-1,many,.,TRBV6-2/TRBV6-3,CASREGEQRQFF,TGTGCCAGCAGGGAAGGGGAACAGAGGCAGTTCTTC
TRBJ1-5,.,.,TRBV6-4,CARRTVYNQPQHF,TGTGCCAGGAGGACAGTCTACAATCAGCCCCAGCATTTT
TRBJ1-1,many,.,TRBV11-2,CASSLATGAHTEAFF,TGTGCCAGCAGCTTAGCGACAGGAGCGCACACTGAAGCTTTCTTT
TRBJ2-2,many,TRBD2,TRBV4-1,CASSAMGSGRAEGELFF,TGCGCCAGCAGCGCTATGGGGAGCGGGAGGGCCGAGGGGGAGCTGTTTTTT
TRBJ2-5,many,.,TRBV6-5,CASSYPGLETQYF,TGTGCCAGCAGTTACCCGGGATTGGAGACCCAGTACTTC
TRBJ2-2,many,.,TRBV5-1,CASSPGRRLDGELFF,TGCGCCAGCAGCCCCGGACGGCGGCTCGACGGGGAGCTGTTTTTT
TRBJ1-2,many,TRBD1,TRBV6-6,CASSYSTGLGGYTF,TGTGCCAGCAGTTACTCGACAGGGTTGGGAGGCTACACCTTC
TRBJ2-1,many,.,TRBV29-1,CSVEGQGRFNEQFF,TGCAGCGTTGAAGGCCAGGGGAGGTTCAATGAGCAGTTCTTC
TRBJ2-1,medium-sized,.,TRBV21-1,CASSKRLVVLTPSYNEQFF,TGTGCCAGCAGCAAACGTTTGGTGGTATTGACCCCCTCCTACAATGAGCAGTTCTTC
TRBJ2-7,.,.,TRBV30,CAWSRDRTYEQYF,TGTGCCTGGAGCCGGGATCGCACCTACGAGCAGTACTTC
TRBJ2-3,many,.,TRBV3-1,CASSLDEDTQYF,TGTGCCAGCAGCCTGGATGAAGATACGCAGTATTTT
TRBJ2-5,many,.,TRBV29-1,CSVAGTPPETQYF,TGCAGCGTCGCCGGGACACCTCCAGAGACCCAGTACTTC
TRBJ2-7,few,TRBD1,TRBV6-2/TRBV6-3,CASTSGDSSDEQYF,TGTGCCAGCACCTCTGGGGACAGCTCCGACGAGCAGTACTTC
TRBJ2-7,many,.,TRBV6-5,CASSYSNRPPTGQYF,TGTGCCAGCAGTTACTCGAACAGACCCCCTACGGGGCAGTACTTC
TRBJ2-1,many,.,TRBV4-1,CASSHGPDRSQFF,TGCGCCAGCAGCCATGGTCCGGACCGGTCGCAGTTCTTC
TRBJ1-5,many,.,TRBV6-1,CASSESPNLGLETIKPQHF,TGTGCCAGCAGTGAATCCCCAAACCTAGGATTAGAAACAATCAAGCCCCAGCATTTT
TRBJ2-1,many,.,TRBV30,CARQGYNEQFF,TGTGCCCGGCAAGGCTACAATGAGCAGTTCTTC
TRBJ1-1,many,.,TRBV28,CASSDRLNTEAFF,TGTGCCAGCAGTGACCGGCTTAACACTGAAGCTTTCTTT
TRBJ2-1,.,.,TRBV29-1,CSVAPSGTSYNEQFF,TGCAGCGTTGCTCCCTCCGGGACCTCCTACAATGAGCAGTTCTTC
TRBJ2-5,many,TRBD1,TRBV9,CASSTGQGAGRETQYF,TGTGCCAGCAGCACAGGACAGGGGGCCGGGCGAGAGACCCAGTACTTC
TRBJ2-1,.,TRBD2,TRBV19,CASSYSGDLYNEQFF,TGTGCCAGTAGTTACAGCGGGGATCTATACAATGAGCAGTTCTTC
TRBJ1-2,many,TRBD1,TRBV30,CAWDGPQGGVQGYTF,TGTGCCTGGGACGGCCCCCAGGGGGGGGTTCAGGGCTACACCTTC
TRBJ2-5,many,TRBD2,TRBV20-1,CSASASGRELEETQYF,TGCAGTGCTAGCGCTAGCGGGAGGGAGCTTGAAGAGACCCAGTACTTC
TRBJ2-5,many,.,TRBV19,CASSTARGLGKTQYF,TGTGCCAGTAGTACGGCAAGGGGACTTGGGAAGACCCAGTACTTC
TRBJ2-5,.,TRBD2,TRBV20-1,CSATRLAGGETQYF,TGCAGTGCTACCCGACTAGCGGGAGGGGAGACCCAGTACTTC
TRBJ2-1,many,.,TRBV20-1,CSATQRFQFF,TGCAGTGCTACTCAGAGATTTCAGTTCTTC